One sample yielded the 26 T cell receptor beta chains listed below, sequenced in a study of CD39 and CD103 CD8 tumor-infiltrating T cells. The repertoire was sequenced with immunoSEQ multiplex PCR; TCRdb's copy has only in-frame clones and lacks some. The table has roughly 18,000 clones, under 95% seen once. Sample: CD8+ T cells sorted from blood. Subset of the sample: total memory CD8 T cells (CD45RA-CCR7+/-) from blood or uninvolved lymph node. Source of these receptors: a human donor with head and neck squamous cell carcinoma.

The J gene is TRBJ2-1, the V gene TRBV2; 8 nucleotides line up with TRBD2. Per the germline V gene, CDR1 is SNHLY and CDR2 is FYNNEI. The junction had 10 bases not matched to a gene; V was cut back by 6 bases and J by 9 bases. The CDR3 has 14 residues. The CDR3 DNA follows: TGTGCCAGCAGGACAGCGGGGGCCTCCAGTGAGCAGTTCTTC. Its protein is CASRTAGASSEQFF.

The chain combines TRBV13 with TRBJ1-1, with TRBD1 as a possible D gene (5 bases). The length of the CDR3 is 11 residues. The ends were cut back, 5 bases at V and 10 bases at J, with 11 bases in the middle. Germline V gives CDR1 PRHDT, CDR2 FYEKMQ (reference sequence). The CDR3 sequence is CASSESGGAFF. CDR3 bases: TGTGCCAGCAGCGAAAGTGGGGGAGCTTTCTTT.

In this sample, this clone turned up once. V is TRBV19 and J is TRBJ1-2; TRBD1 might be the D (5 bases). This CDR3 has 14 residues. Trimming took 3 bases from V and 0 from J, leaving 8 bases between them. The germline CDR1 and CDR2 sequences are LNHDA and SQIVND (reference sequence). This chain's CDR3 is CASSIRDSNYGYTF. CDR3 DNA sequence: TGTGCCAGTAGTATCAGGGATTCTAACTATGGCTACACCTTC.

This chain connects TRBV4-1 to TRBJ2-1; D may be TRBD1 (5 bases). The germline V gene encodes CDR1 MGHRA and CDR2 YSYEKL. The CDR3 sequence is 15 residues long. The V and J ends lost 1 base and 6 bases respectively, with 13 bases between them. The CDR3 region is CASSQAAGNSNEQFF. CDR3 DNA: TGCGCCAGCAGCCAAGCTGCAGGGAATTCCAATGAGCAGTTCTTC.

The rearrangement uses TRBV5-1 and TRBJ1-2; 8 bases line up with TRBD1. Germline V lookup: CDR1 SGHRS, CDR2 YFSETQ. The CDR3 totals 14 residues. Unmatched junction bases numbered 8, after V lost 3 bases and J lost 7 bases. The CDR3 nucleotides read TGCGCCAGCAGCTCTGCAGGGGGCCCCAGTGGCTACACCTTC. Translation: CASSSAGGPSGYTF.

The rearrangement joins TRBV4-1 to TRBJ2-5, with D perhaps TRBD1 (6 bases). CDR3 size: 17 residues. Trimming left V 4 bases short and J 5 bases short, with 23 bases between. Germline V CDR1 and CDR2: MGHRA, YSYEKL. The chain's CDR3 is CASSRQTGRDILETQYF. CDR3 nucleotide sequence: TGCGCCAGCAGCCGACAAACGGGACGGGACATCCTGGAGACCCAGTACTTC.

In this sample, this clone turned up a few times. The J gene is TRBJ1-6, the V gene TRBV7-9, with 9 nucleotides matching TRBD1. CDR1 SEHNR and CDR2 FQNEAQ come from the germline V gene (reference sequence). V lost 5 bases, J lost 10 bases, and 9 bases stayed unmatched. The CDR3 contains 15 residues. DNA for the CDR3: TGTGCCAGCAGCGCCCGGGGACAGGGAATCTCACCCCTCCACTTT. This translates into CASSARGQGISPLHF.

The rearrangement links TRBV27 to TRBJ1-5; no firm D call. The CDR3 runs 15 residues. CDR1 is MNHEY, CDR2 SMNVEV, per germline (reference sequence). Between the trimmed V and J ends, which lost 2 bases and 0 bases, there was a span of 8 bases. The CDR3 loop is CASSLRPYSNQPQHF. The CDR3 coding sequence is TGTGCCAGCAGTTTAAGACCTTATAGCAATCAGCCCCAGCATTTT.

The chain recombines TRBV30 with TRBJ2-3; D is undetermined. The CDR3 has 11 residues. Germline CDR1 and CDR2: GTSNPN and SVGIG (reference sequence). V lost 7 bases, J lost 3 bases, and 8 bases lay in between. The chain's CDR3 is CASDRTDTQYF. For the CDR3, the DNA is TGTGCCTCCGATCGAACAGATACGCAGTATTTT.

The CDR3: CASSLGTGVIHGYTF. DNA of the CDR3: TGTGCCAGCAGCTTAGGGACAGGGGTGATACATGGCTACACCTTC. The chain joins TRBV7-9 to TRBJ1-2, with 9 bases aligning to TRBD1. The germline V gene encodes CDR1 SEHNR and CDR2 FQNEAQ (reference sequence). With 1 base clipped from V and 6 bases from J, the junction kept 6 bases outside the gene matches. CDR3 size: 15 residues.

The chain couples TRBV4-1 to TRBJ1-4; D is undetermined. V gave up 1 base and J gave up 3 bases, with 15 bases separating them. Germline loops: CDR1 MGHRA, CDR2 YSYEKL. This CDR3 region has 17 residues. CDR3 sequence reads: CASSQVYMEEANEKLFF. As DNA, the CDR3 is TGCGCCAGCAGCCAAGTTTACATGGAAGAAGCTAATGAAAAACTGTTTTTT.

J is TRBJ2-1 and V is TRBV19, with a possible D match to TRBD1 (6 bases). V lost 7 bases and J lost 4, with 17 bases in between. Germline CDR1 reads LNHDA; CDR2 reads SQIVND (reference sequence). This CDR3 is 15 amino acids long. This CDR3 reads CASNPTDRGYNEQFF. In DNA, the CDR3 is TGTGCCAGTAACCCCACGGACAGAGGATACAATGAGCAGTTCTTC.

A note on this clone: One end of the junction varies from germline; a read error may be responsible. This chain joins TRBV19 and TRBJ1-1; TRBD1 agrees at 10 bases. CDR1 is LNHDA and CDR2 is SQIVND in the germline V gene (reference sequence). This CDR3 contains 13 residues. CDR3 sequence: CASSGTGEIGGLF. The CDR3 DNA reads as TGTGCCAGTAGTGGGACAGGGGAAATAGGTGGGCTCTTT.

The V call is TRBV29-1, the J call TRBJ1-1; D unclear. The germline V gene has CDR1 SQVTM and CDR2 ANQGSEA. The CDR3 spans 11 residues. V dropped 7 bases and J dropped 2 bases, with 8 bases sitting between them. The CDR3 DNA reads TGCAGCGCTGGGTATAACACTGAAGCTTTCTTT. It is translated as CSAGYNTEAFF.

The chain combines TRBV27 with TRBJ2-1, with TRBD1 as a possible D gene (5 bases). Between the trimmed V and J ends, which lost 3 bases and 9 bases, there was a span of 15 bases. Germline V CDR1 and CDR2: MNHEY, SMNVEV (reference sequence). The CDR3 is made up of 14 amino acids. The CDR3 region has the DNA TGTGCCAGCAGTTTCCAGGGCAGCTATGGTGAGCAGTTCTTC. Translating gives CASSFQGSYGEQFF.

J is TRBJ2-1 and V is TRBV6-1; D perhaps matches TRBD1 (6 bases). The V end lost 8 bases, the J end lost 8 bases, and 22 bases lay between the germline ends. The CDR3 is 15 residues long. Germline values: CDR1 MNHNS, CDR2 SASEGT. The CDR3 spells CASGPGGLAMDEQFF. CDR3 DNA: TGTGCCAGCGGTCCTGGGGGCCTAGCAATGGATGAGCAGTTCTTC.

The CDR3 DNA sequence: TGTGCCAGCAGTCGGCCTTACAGGGGTCATCATGGCTACACCTTC. Translated, it gives CASSRPYRGHHGYTF. The genes are TRBV28 and TRBJ1-2; TRBD1 agrees at 7 bases. Per the germline V gene, CDR1 is MDHEN and CDR2 is SYDVKM. The CDR3 is 15 amino acids. V lost 5 bases and J lost 6; bases outside the gene matches: 12.

This clone was found once. The genes are TRBV6-5 and TRBJ2-1; D gene uncertain. V was clipped by 2 bases and J by 0 bases, with 8 bases between them. Germline V gene data show CDR1 as MNHEY and CDR2 as SVGAGI. The CDR3 totals 15 residues. CDR3 sequence reads: CASSYSESSYNEQFF. The CDR3, as DNA: TGTGCCAGCAGTTACAGCGAGAGCTCCTACAATGAGCAGTTCTTC.

The chain carries TRBV11-2 and TRBJ1-4; D is undetermined. The ends were cut back, 0 bases at V and 7 bases at J, with 12 bases in the middle. CDR1 SGHAT and CDR2 FQNNGV come from the germline V gene. CDR3 length equals 15 residues. The CDR3 sequence: CASSLEALGGEKLFF. CDR3 in DNA: TGTGCCAGCAGCTTAGAGGCCCTGGGTGGTGAAAAACTGTTTTTT. Looking up the rest from reference TRBV11-2 and TRBJ1-4 gives the full variable domain: EAGVAQSPRYKIIEKRQSVAFWCNPISGHATLYWYQQILGQGPKLLIQFQNNGVVDDSQLPKDRFSAERLKGVDSTLKIQPAKLEDSAVYLCASSLEALGGEKLFFGSGTQLSVL.

The V call is TRBV7-3, the J call TRBJ2-2; the D gene could be TRBD1 or TRBD2 (6 bases each). Germline CDR1 is SGHTA and CDR2 is FQGTGA. The length of the CDR3 is 15 residues. V was trimmed by 5 bases and J by 6 bases, leaving 16 bases between them. CDR3 sequence reads: CASSPLGGRAGELFF. In DNA form, the CDR3 reads TGTGCCAGCAGCCCACTAGGGGGGCGGGCCGGGGAGCTGTTTTTT.

The V call is TRBV29-1, the J call TRBJ1-1; TRBD1 matches at 8 bases. The junction had 9 bases not matched to a gene; V was cut back by 7 bases and J by 5 bases. Germline V gene lookup returns CDR1 SQVTM and CDR2 ANQGSEA. This CDR3 spans 13 amino acids. The CDR3 DNA is TGCAGCGCCCGCGACAGGGGCGGAACTGAAGCTTTCTTT. It encodes CSARDRGGTEAFF.

This sequence joins TRBV27 and TRBJ2-5; TRBD2 agrees at 9 bases. With 5 bases clipped from V and 5 bases from J, the junction kept 9 bases outside the gene matches. The germline gives CDR1 MNHEY, CDR2 SMNVEV (reference sequence). The CDR3 loop spans 15 amino acids. CDR3 coding DNA: TGTGCCAGCAGTGTTCTTGCGGGGGGGCCCGAGACCCAGTACTTC. It translates to CASSVLAGGPETQYF.

With regard to this clone: An end of the junction does not agree with germline; a read error may underlie this. The V and J genes are TRBV6-1 and TRBJ1-3; 7 positions match TRBD1. Germline CDR1 MNHNS, CDR2 SASEGT. CDR3 size: 10 residues. The CDR3 loop reads CASSGDRASF. The CDR3 DNA reads as TGTGCCAGCAGTGGCGACAGGGCCAGCTTT.

The chain couples TRBV18 to TRBJ1-6; TRBD1 matches 9 bases. Germline V gene sequence: CDR1 KGHSH, CDR2 LQKENI. The CDR3 is made up of 16 amino acids. V gave up 4 bases and J gave up 8 bases; unmatched junction bases: 9. Written as DNA, the CDR3 is TGTGCCAGCTCACGACCTCCGGGACAGGGTTATTCACCCCTCCACTTT. It is translated as CASSRPPGQGYSPLHF. Using reference TRBV18 and TRBJ1-6 for the parts outside the CDR3, the full variable domain is NAGVMQNPRHLVRRRGQEARLRCSPMKGHSHVYWYRQLPEEGLKFMVYLQKENIIDESGMPKERFSAEFPKEGPSILRIQQVVRGDSAAYFCASSRPPGQGYSPLHFGNGTRLTVT.

This chain joins TRBV4-1 and TRBJ1-2, with D possibly being TRBD1 (6 bases). Germline V CDR1 and CDR2: MGHRA, YSYEKL. This CDR3 comprises 15 residues. V dropped 3 bases and J dropped 4 bases, with 15 bases sitting between them. The CDR3 spells CASSQDSQLVYGYTF. Written as DNA, the CDR3 is TGCGCCAGCAGCCAGGACAGCCAGCTCGTCTATGGCTACACCTTC.

The V and J genes are TRBV15 and TRBJ1-1; D unresolved. The V gene lost 9 bases and the J gene lost 0 bases, with 14 bases spanning the gap. CDR3 length: 14 residues. Germline V gene sequence: CDR1 LNHNV, CDR2 YYDKDF (reference sequence). The CDR3 region is CATGPRGLNTEAFF. The CDR3 DNA follows: TGTGCCACGGGCCCCCGAGGCTTGAACACTGAAGCTTTCTTT.